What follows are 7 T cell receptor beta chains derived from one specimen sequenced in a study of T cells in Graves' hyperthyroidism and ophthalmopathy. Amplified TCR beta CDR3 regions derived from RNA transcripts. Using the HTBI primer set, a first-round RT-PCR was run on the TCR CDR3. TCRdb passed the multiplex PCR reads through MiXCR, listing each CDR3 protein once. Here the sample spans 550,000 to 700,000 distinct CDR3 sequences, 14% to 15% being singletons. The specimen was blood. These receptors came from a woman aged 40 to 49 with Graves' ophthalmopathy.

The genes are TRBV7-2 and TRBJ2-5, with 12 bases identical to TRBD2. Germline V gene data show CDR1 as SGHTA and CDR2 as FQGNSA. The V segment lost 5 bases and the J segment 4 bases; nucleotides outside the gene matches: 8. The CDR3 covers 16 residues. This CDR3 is CASSPTSGSYGETQYF. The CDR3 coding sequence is TGTGCCAGCAGCCCGACTAGCGGGAGTTATGGAGAGACCCAGTACTTC.

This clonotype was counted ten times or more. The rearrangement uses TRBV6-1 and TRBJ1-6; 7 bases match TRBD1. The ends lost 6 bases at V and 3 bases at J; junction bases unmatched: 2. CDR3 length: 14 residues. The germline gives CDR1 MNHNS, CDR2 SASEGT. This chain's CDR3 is CASRGQLYNSPLHF. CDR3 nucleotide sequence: TGTGCCAGCAGGGGACAGCTCTATAATTCACCCCTCCACTTT.

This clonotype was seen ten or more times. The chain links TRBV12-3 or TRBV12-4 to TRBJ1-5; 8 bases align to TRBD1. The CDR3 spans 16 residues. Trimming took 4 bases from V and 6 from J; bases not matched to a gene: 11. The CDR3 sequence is CASSSTMDRAGQPQHF. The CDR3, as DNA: TGTGCCAGCAGTTCTACTATGGACAGGGCGGGTCAGCCCCAGCATTTT.

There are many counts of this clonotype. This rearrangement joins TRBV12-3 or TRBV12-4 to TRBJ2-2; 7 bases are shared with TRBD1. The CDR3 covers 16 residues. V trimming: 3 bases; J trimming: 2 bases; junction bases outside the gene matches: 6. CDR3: CASSFPGTDNTGELFF. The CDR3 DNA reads TGTGCCAGCAGTTTCCCCGGGACAGATAACACCGGGGAGCTGTTTTTT.

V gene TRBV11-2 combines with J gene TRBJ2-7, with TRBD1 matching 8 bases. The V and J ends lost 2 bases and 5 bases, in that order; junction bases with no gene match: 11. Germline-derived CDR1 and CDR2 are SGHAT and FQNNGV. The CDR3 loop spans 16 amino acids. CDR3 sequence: CASSLWSAQGAHEQYF. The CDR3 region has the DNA TGTGCCAGCAGCTTATGGTCCGCCCAGGGGGCCCACGAGCAGTACTTC.

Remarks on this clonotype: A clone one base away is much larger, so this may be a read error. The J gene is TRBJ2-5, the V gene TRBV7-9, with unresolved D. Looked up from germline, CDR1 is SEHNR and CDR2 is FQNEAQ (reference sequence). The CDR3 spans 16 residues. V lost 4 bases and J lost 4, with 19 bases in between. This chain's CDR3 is CASSSLDGPRAETQYF. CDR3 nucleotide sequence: TGTGCCAGCAGCTCCCTAGATGGGCCACGGGCAGAGACCCAGTACTTC.

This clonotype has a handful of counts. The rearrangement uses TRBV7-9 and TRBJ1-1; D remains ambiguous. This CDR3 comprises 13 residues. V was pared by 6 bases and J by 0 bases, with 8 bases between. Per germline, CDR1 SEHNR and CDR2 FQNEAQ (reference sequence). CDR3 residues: CASRIVVNTEAFF. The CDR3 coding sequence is TGTGCCAGCAGAATTGTGGTGAACACTGAAGCTTTCTTT. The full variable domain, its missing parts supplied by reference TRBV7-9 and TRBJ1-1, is DTGVSQNPRHKITKRGQNVTFRCDPISEHNRLYWYRQTLGQGPEFLTYFQNEAQLEKSRLLSDRFSAERPKGSFSTLEIQRTEQGDSAMYLCASRIVVNTEAFFGQGTRLTVV.